This TCR beta chain was sequenced during a study of T and B cells in COVID-19 patients. Multiplex PCR with BIOMED2 TRB-A/B primer pools amplified TRB rearrangements. TCRdb independently ran MiXCR on the multiplex PCR reads; one entry per CDR3 protein. The repertoire includes about 16,000 distinct CDR3 sequences, around a quarter of them detected once, and approximately 3.1% sits in the top ten. From blood, roughly 220-550 ng of genomic DNA served as TRB template. V shed 3 bases and J 10 bases; nucleotides not matched to a gene: 15. The length of the CDR3 is 15 residues. This chain connects TRBV12-3 or TRBV12-4 to TRBJ2-7; 7 bases match TRBD2. Sequencing was done on a sample of blood. The TCR was taken from a human donor who had recovered from COVID-19. This CDR3 reads CASSFTGGPYPLQYF. The CDR3 DNA sequence: TGTGCCAGCAGTTTTACGGGAGGCCCCTATCCCCTACAGTACTTC.